This T cell receptor (beta chain) came from a study of shared clonotypes between healthy human individuals. On sorted subsets, replicate PCRs used 200 to 250 ng DNA, or about 30,000 T cell genomes. Assay used: immunoSEQ multiplex PCR; TCRdb lists only in-frame clones, some missing. The sample holds about 530,000 clones; around 96% are singletons and the top ten take less than 0.06%. Between the trimmed V and J ends, which lost 4 bases and 7 bases, there was a span of 11 bases. The CDR3 consists of 12 residues. Germline CDR1 reads SGHDT; CDR2 reads YYEEEE. About this clone itself: Its target is unknown.

Study outcomes and limitations: In general, naive subsets displayed greater estimated richness than memory subsets did.

This chain connects TRBV5-6 to TRBJ1-2; possible D gene TRBD1, 5 bases. The sequence was collected from a woman in her twenties or thirties in good health. The material sequenced was naive CD4+ T cells sorted from blood. Sample subset: CD45RA+ positively selected. The DNA for the CDR3 is TGTGCCAGCAGCCCAGGGTTCCGTGGCTACACCTTC. It codes for CASSPGFRGYTF.